These T cell receptor beta chains were read from a single sample in a study of cytomegalovirus exposure and HLA in healthy donors. Assay: immunoSEQ multiplex PCR; the TCRdb copy retains only in-frame clones and omits some. The table shows over 150,000 clones, with 68% occurring only once. Input material: PBMCs. The receptors were gathered from a woman aged 40 to 50 in good health and CMV-seropositive. Both conserved end residues are part of each CDR3. Each record gives: CDR3 DNA, CDR3 protein, J gene, CDR3 length, clone size, V gene, D gene. The D gene is left open where the match is weak. Clone size is not always given. Where it is, it says once, few, many or a class for expanded clones.

DNA: TGTGCCATCAGTTCCTCGGGGGGGTTCGAGGAGCAGCCCCAGCATTTT
CDR3: CAISSSGGFEEQPQHF
J: TRBJ1-5
length: 16
size: .
V: TRBV10-3
D: .

DNA: TGCGCCAGCCGTGAACAGGGATCCCACGAGCAGTACTTC
CDR3: CASREQGSHEQYF
J: TRBJ2-7
length: 13
size: .
V: TRBV4-1
D: .

DNA: TGTGCCAGCAGCTCGACAAGGGAGGGGGGGGTGAACACTGAAGCTTTCTTT
CDR3: CASSSTREGGVNTEAFF
J: TRBJ1-1
length: 17
size: .
V: TRBV5-6
D: .

DNA: TGTGCCATCAGGGAAGGACAGGGCCGGGGTGGCTACACCTTC
CDR3: CAIREGQGRGGYTF
J: TRBJ1-2
length: 14
size: .
V: TRBV10-3
D: TRBD1

DNA: TGTGCCAGCCGGGACAGGGCTAATTCACCCCTCCACTTT
CDR3: CASRDRANSPLHF
J: TRBJ1-6
length: 13
size: .
V: TRBV6-5
D: TRBD1

DNA: TGTGCCAGCCGCCTGGGACAGGACACTGAAGCTTTCTTT
CDR3: CASRLGQDTEAFF
J: TRBJ1-1
length: 13
size: .
V: TRBV18
D: TRBD1

DNA: TGTGCCAGTACCTTGACAGGGAACCCTGAAGCTTTCTTT
CDR3: CASTLTGNPEAFF
J: TRBJ1-1
length: 13
size: .
V: TRBV19
D: TRBD1

DNA: TGTGCCAGCAGTTTATCTACTAGCGGGAGCTACGAGCAGTACTTC
CDR3: CASSLSTSGSYEQYF
J: TRBJ2-7
length: 15
size: .
V: TRBV27
D: TRBD2

DNA: TGTGCCAGCAGCTCCGGGACAGCTCGCTATGGCTACACCTTC
CDR3: CASSSGTARYGYTF
J: TRBJ1-2
length: 14
size: .
V: TRBV6-5
D: TRBD1

DNA: TGTGCCAGCAGTGGATGGACAGGGGTGGTTGAAGCTTTCTTT
CDR3: CASSGWTGVVEAFF
J: TRBJ1-1
length: 14
size: .
V: TRBV6-1
D: TRBD1

DNA: TGTGCCAGCAGCGTGAGGTCCGGGGAGCTGTTTTTT
CDR3: CASSVRSGELFF
J: TRBJ2-2
length: 12
size: .
V: TRBV9
D: .

DNA: TGTGCCAGCAGCCGGGGGGCTAGCGGGGATACGCAGTATTTT
CDR3: CASSRGASGDTQYF
J: TRBJ2-3
length: 14
size: few
V: TRBV7-9
D: TRBD2

DNA: TGTGCCAGCAGCTCACAGAGTGAAGCTTTCTTT
CDR3: CASSSQSEAFF
J: TRBJ1-1
length: 11
size: few
V: TRBV6-5
D: .

DNA: TGTGCCAGCAGTTGGGGACTAGCGGGAGGACTAGATACGCAGTATTTT
CDR3: CASSWGLAGGLDTQYF
J: TRBJ2-3
length: 16
size: .
V: TRBV6-6
D: TRBD2

DNA: TGTGCCAGTCTACGGGACAGGGCGAGCTCCTACAATGAGCAGTTCTTC
CDR3: CASLRDRASSYNEQFF
J: TRBJ2-1
length: 16
size: .
V: TRBV2
D: TRBD1

DNA: TGTGCCAGCAGTCGAACCGGGACAGCCTCCTACGAGCAGTACTTC
CDR3: CASSRTGTASYEQYF
J: TRBJ2-7
length: 15
size: .
V: TRBV6-6
D: TRBD1

DNA: TGCGCCAGCAGCTTGTCGGGTTTCGGGACAGGGTCATCCTACGAGCAGTACTTC
CDR3: CASSLSGFGTGSSYEQYF
J: TRBJ2-7
length: 18
size: .
V: TRBV5-1
D: TRBD1

DNA: TGTGCCAGCAGACCACAGGGTGACGAGACCCAGTACTTC
CDR3: CASRPQGDETQYF
J: TRBJ2-5
length: 13
size: .
V: TRBV5-4
D: .

DNA: TGTGCCAGCAGTGAATTAGCCAGAAACACCGGGGAGCTGTTTTTT
CDR3: CASSELARNTGELFF
J: TRBJ2-2
length: 15
size: .
V: TRBV2
D: .

DNA: TGTGCCAGCAGTGCGACAGGGGTAGGCACTGAAGCTTTCTTT
CDR3: CASSATGVGTEAFF
J: TRBJ1-1
length: 14
size: .
V: TRBV28
D: TRBD1

DNA: TGCGCCAGCAGGGATGGGCAGGGCGGTAATTCACCCCTCCACTTT
CDR3: CASRDGQGGNSPLHF
J: TRBJ1-6
length: 15
size: .
V: TRBV5-1
D: .

DNA: TGTGCCAGCAGCCAAGAATTTGGAGCGGGTATACAAGAGACCCAGTACTTC
CDR3: CASSQEFGAGIQETQYF
J: TRBJ2-5
length: 17
size: few
V: TRBV14
D: .

DNA: TGTGCCAGCAGCTGGACAGGGAACCCCTACGAGCAGTACTTC
CDR3: CASSWTGNPYEQYF
J: TRBJ2-7
length: 14
size: once
V: TRBV6-5
D: TRBD1

DNA: TGTGCCATCAGTGAGTGGACAGGGGGCAGCACCGGGGAGCTGTTTTTT
CDR3: CAISEWTGGSTGELFF
J: TRBJ2-2
length: 16
size: .
V: TRBV10-3
D: TRBD1

DNA: TGTGCCAGCAGCTTCCTCGAATCCGGGACACCCGAAGCTTTCTTT
CDR3: CASSFLESGTPEAFF
J: TRBJ1-1
length: 15
size: .
V: TRBV11-2
D: .

DNA: TGTGCCAGCAGCTTAGCGACAGGGGCGAACACTGAAGCTTTCTTT
CDR3: CASSLATGANTEAFF
J: TRBJ1-1
length: 15
size: few
V: TRBV7-9
D: TRBD1

DNA: TGTGCCAGCAGTTACGGGACTAGCGGGGGGATTTACGAGCAGTACTTC
CDR3: CASSYGTSGGIYEQYF
J: TRBJ2-7
length: 16
size: few
V: TRBV6-5
D: TRBD2